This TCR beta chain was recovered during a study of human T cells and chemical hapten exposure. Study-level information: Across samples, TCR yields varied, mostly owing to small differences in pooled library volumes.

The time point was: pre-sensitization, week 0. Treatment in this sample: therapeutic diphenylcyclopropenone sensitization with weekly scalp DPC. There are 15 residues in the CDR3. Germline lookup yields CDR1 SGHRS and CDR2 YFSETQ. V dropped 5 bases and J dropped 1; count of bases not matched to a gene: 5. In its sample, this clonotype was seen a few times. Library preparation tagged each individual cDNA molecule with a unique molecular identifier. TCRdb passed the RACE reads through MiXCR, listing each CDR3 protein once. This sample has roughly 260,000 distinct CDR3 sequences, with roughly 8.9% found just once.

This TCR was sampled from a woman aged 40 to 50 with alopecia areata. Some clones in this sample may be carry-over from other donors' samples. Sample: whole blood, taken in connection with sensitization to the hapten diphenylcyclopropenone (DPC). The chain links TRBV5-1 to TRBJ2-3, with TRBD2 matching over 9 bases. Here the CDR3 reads CASSLAGPGTDTQYF. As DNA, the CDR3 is TGCGCCAGCAGTCTAGCGGGGCCCGGCACAGATACGCAGTATTTT.